The source of this T cell receptor beta chain is a study of PD-1 blockade in classical Hodgkin lymphoma. Study-wide results and caveats: With CD4+ cells, TCR diversity rose significantly by C4D1, but not with CD8+ cells. Baseline diversity resembling that of newly diagnosed patients was seen in complete responders. Newly diagnosed patients were said to have less baseline TCR diversity than healthy donors did. Repertoires differed for reasons still undefined, possibly disease activity or prior therapy.

Germline V gene lookup returns CDR1 MNHEY and CDR2 SVGAGI. The CDR3 has 15 amino acids. The data were produced by immunoSEQ multiplex PCR, yet TCRdb's version contains in-frame clones alone and is incomplete. The sample records some 150,000 clones, around four fifths being singletons. With respect to this clone: Its target is not known. The junction departs from germline at one end; a sequencing error may be responsible.

Every patient had relapsed following autologous stem cell transplantation, and cohorts differed in brentuximab vedotin exposure. This chain uses TRBV6-5 with TRBJ1-6; a weak D match, TRBD1 (5 bases). The source material was peripheral blood mononuclear cells (PBMCs), sampled before the second cycle of nivolumab. The receptor's source is a human donor with classical Hodgkin lymphoma. CDR3 residues: CASTITPGNNSPLRF. In nucleotides, the CDR3 is TGTGCCAGCACTATCACCCCAGGGAATAATTCACCCCTCCGCTTT.